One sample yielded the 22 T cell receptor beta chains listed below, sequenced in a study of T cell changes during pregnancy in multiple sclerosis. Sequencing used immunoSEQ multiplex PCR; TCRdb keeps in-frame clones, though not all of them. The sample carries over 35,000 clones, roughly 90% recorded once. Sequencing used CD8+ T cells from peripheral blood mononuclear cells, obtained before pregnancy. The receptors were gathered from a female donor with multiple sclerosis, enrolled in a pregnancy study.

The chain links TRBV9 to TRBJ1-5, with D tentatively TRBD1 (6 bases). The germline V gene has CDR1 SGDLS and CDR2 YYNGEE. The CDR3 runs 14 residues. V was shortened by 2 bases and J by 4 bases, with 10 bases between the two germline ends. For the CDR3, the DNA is TGTGCCAGCAGCGTTGGACAGCTTAATCAGCCCCAGCATTTT. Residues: CASSVGQLNQPQHF.

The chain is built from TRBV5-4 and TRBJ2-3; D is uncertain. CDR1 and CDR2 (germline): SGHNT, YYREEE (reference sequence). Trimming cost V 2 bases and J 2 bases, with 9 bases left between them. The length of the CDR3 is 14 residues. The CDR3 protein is CASSFFVSTDTQYF. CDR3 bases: TGTGCCAGCAGCTTCTTTGTTTCCACAGATACGCAGTATTTT.

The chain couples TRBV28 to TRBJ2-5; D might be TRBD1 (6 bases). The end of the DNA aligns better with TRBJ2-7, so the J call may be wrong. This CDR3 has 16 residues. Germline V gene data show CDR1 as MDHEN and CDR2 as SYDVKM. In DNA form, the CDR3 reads TGTGCCAGCAGTTTAAACCAACGGGACAACTCCTACGAGCAGTACTTC. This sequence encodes CASSLNQRDNSYEQYF.

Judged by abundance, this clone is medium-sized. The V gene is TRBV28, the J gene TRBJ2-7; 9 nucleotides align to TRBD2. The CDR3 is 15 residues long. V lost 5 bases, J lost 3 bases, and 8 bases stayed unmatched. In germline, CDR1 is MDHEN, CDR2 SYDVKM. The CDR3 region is CASSPPAGGIYEQYF. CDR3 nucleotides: TGTGCCAGCAGTCCTCCGGCGGGAGGGATCTACGAGCAGTACTTC.

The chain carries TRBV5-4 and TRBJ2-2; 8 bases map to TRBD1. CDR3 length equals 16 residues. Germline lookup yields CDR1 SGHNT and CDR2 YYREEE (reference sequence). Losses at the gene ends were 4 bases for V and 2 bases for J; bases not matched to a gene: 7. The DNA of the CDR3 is TGTGCCAGCAGCCCACCGGGACAGGTTAACACCGGGGAGCTGTTTTTT. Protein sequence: CASSPPGQVNTGELFF.

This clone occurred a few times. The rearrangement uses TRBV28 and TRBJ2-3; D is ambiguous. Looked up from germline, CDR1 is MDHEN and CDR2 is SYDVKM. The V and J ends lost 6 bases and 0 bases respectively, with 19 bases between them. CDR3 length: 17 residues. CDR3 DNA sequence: TGTGCCAGCAGCCCCGAATCCGCCTCGACTAGCACAGATACGCAGTATTTT. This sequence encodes CASSPESASTSTDTQYF. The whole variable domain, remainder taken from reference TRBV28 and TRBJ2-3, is DVKVTQSSRYLVKRTGEKVFLECVQDMDHENMFWYRQDPGLGLRLIYFSYDVKMKEKGDIPEGYSVSREKKERFSLILESASTNQTSMYLCASSPESASTSTDTQYFGPGTRLTVL.

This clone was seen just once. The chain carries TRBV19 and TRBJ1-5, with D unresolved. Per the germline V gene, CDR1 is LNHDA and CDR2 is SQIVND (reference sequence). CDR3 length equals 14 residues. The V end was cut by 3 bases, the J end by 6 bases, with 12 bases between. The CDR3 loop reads CASSMGHDGQPQHF. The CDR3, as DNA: TGTGCCAGTAGTATGGGCCACGACGGTCAGCCCCAGCATTTT.

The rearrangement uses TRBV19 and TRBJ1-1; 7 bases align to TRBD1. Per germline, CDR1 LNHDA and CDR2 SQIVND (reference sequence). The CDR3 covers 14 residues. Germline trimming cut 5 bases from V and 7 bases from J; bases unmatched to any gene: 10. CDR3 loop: CASSHFTGQDEAFF. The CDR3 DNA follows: TGTGCCAGTAGTCATTTCACAGGACAGGATGAAGCTTTCTTT.

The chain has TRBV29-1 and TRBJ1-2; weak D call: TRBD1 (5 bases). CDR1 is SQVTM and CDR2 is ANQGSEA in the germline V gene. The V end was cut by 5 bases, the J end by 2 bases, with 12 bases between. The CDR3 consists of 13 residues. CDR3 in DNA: TGCAGCGTTACCCCGGGGGGGAACTATGGCTACACCTTC. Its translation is CSVTPGGNYGYTF. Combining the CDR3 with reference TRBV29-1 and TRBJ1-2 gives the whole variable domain SAVISQKPSRDICQRGTSLTIQCQVDSQVTMMFWYRQQPGQSLTLIATANQGSEATYESGFVIDKFPISRPNLTFSTLTVSNMSPEDSSIYLCSVTPGGNYGYTFGSGTRLTVV.

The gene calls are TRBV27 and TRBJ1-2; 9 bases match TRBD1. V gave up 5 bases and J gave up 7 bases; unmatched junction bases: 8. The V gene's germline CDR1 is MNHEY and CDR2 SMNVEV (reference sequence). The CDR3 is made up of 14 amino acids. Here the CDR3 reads CASSPGTGLFGYTF. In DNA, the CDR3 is TGTGCCAGCAGTCCTGGGACAGGGCTATTTGGCTACACCTTC.

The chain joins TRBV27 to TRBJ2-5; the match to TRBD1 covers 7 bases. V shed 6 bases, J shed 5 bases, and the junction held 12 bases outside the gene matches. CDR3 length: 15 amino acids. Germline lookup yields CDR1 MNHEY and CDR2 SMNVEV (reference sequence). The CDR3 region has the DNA TGTGCCAGCAGATCCCTGACAGGGAACGCGGAGACCCAGTACTTC. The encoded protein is CASRSLTGNAETQYF.

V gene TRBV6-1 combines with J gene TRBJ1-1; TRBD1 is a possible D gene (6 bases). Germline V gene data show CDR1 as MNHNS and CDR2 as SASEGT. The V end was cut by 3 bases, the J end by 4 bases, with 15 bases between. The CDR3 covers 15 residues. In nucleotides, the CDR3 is TGTGCCAGCAGTGAGGATCCAGGGGTGAGCACTGAAGCTTTCTTT. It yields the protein CASSEDPGVSTEAFF.

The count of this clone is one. In nucleotides, the CDR3 is TGTGCCAGCAGTCAAGCGGGCGACCCTTACTACGAGCAGTACTTC. It codes for CASSQAGDPYYEQYF. V usage is TRBV27 and J usage is TRBJ2-7; the D gene is possibly TRBD2 (6 bases). This CDR3 has 15 residues. CDR1 is MNHEY and CDR2 is SMNVEV in the germline V gene (reference sequence). The V gene lost 5 bases and the J gene lost 3 bases, with 17 bases spanning the gap.

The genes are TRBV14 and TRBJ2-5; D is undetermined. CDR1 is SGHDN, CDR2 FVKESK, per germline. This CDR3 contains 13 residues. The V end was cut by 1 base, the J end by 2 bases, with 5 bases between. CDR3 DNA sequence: TGTGCCAGCAGCCAAGGCCAGCAAGAGACCCAGTACTTC. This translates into CASSQGQQETQYF.

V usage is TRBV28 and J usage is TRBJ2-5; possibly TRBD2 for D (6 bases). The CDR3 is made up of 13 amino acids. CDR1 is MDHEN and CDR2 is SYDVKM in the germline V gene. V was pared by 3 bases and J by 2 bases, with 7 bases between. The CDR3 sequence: CASSFAGQETQYF. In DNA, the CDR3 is TGTGCCAGCAGTTTTGCGGGACAAGAGACCCAGTACTTC.

In DNA, the CDR3 is TGTGCCAGCAGCGGAGACTCCGCTAGCACAGATACGCAGTATTTT. Residues: CASSGDSASTDTQYF. The chain couples TRBV9 to TRBJ2-3; D call uncertain. This CDR3 has 15 residues. Germline CDR1 is SGDLS and CDR2 is YYNGEE. Trimming left V 3 bases short and J 0 bases short, with 11 bases between.

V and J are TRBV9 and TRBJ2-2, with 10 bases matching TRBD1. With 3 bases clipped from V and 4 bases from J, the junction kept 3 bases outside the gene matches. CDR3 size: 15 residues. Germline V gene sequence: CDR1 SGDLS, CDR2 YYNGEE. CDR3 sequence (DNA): TGTGCCAGCAGCGAGTGGACAGGGGGCACCGGGGAGCTGTTTTTT. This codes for CASSEWTGGTGELFF.

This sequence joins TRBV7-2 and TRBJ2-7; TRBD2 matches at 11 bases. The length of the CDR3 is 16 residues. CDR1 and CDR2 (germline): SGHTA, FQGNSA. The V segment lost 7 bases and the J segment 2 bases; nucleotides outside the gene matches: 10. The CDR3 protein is CASILFPGLAAYEQYF. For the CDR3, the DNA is TGTGCCAGCATCCTCTTTCCGGGACTAGCGGCCTACGAGCAGTACTTC. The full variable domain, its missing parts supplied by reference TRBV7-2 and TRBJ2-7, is GAGVSQSPSNKVTEKGKDVELRCDPISGHTALYWYRQSLGQGLEFLIYFQGNSAPDKSGLPSDRFSAERTGGSVSTLTIQRTQQEDSAVYLCASILFPGLAAYEQYFGPGTRLTVT.

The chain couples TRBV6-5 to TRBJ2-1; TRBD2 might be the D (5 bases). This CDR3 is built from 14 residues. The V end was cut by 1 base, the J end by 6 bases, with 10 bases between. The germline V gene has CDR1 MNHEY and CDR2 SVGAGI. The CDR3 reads CASSYLGVGNEQFF. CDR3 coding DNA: TGTGCCAGCAGTTACTTGGGAGTAGGCAATGAGCAGTTCTTC.

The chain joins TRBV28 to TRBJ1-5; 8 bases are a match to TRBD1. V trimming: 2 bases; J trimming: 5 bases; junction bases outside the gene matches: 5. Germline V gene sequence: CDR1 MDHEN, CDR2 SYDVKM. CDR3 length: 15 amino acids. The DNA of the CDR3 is TGTGCCAGCAGTTTAATCCAGGGGGCTTATCAGCCCCAGCATTTT. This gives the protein CASSLIQGAYQPQHF.

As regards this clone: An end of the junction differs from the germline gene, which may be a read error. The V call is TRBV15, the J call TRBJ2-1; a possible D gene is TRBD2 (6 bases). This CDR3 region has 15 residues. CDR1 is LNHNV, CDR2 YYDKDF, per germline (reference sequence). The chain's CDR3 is CATSKEGGRTNGQFF. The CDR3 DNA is TGTGCCACCAGCAAGGAGGGAGGACGGACCAATGGGCAGTTCTTC.

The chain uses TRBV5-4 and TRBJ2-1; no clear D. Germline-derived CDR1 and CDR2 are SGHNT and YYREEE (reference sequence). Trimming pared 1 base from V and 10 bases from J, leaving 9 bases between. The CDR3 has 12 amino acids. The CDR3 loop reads CASSLPGYEQFF. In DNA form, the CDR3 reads TGTGCCAGCAGCTTGCCCGGTTACGAGCAGTTCTTC.